These T cell receptor beta chains were read from a single sample in a study of Tregs in tolerant kidney transplant recipients. Using immunoSEQ multiplex PCR, the repertoire was profiled, and TCRdb retains in-frame clones only, with some absent. The sample shows 55,000 to 75,000 clones, about 89% of them seen only once. The starting material was CD4+ T cells from blood (PBMCs), obtained 6 months after the transplant. The origin of the receptors is a human patient who received a combined kidney and bone marrow transplant. Some of these T cells may belong to the graft donor. Both conserved end residues are part of each CDR3. A D gene is named only where the DNA matches it firmly. Clone size is stated in some rows and not others, as once, few, many or a class when expanded.

>-|-|TRBJ2-7|TRBV14
TGTGCCAGCAGCCTGGGTCTCAATACGGGTTATGACGAGCAGTACTTC
CASSLGLNTGYDEQYF
>-|TRBD1|TRBJ2-7|TRBV10-3
TGTGCCATCAGGACAGGGGGCTACGAGCAGTACTTC
CAIRTGGYEQYF
>-|-|TRBJ2-1|TRBV11-3
TGTGCCAGCAGCTTAGACAGGGGCTATGAGCAGTTCTTC
CASSLDRGYEQFF
>-|TRBD1|TRBJ2-7|TRBV4-3
TGCGCCAGCAGCCAAAGGACAGGACAACCTGGCTCCTACGAGCAGTACTTC
CASSQRTGQPGSYEQYF
>-|-|TRBJ1-1|TRBV5-1
TGCGCCAGCAGCTTGGGAAGGGGTATCGGCACTGAAGCTTTCTTT
CASSLGRGIGTEAFF
>-|-|TRBJ2-7|TRBV4-3
TGCGCCAGCAGCCAAGGAATTGCCCCTAGGGAGCAGTACTTC
CASSQGIAPREQYF
>-|TRBD1|TRBJ1-1|TRBV2
TGTGCCAGCAGCCCCGGACAGGGGGCGGGTGAAGCTTTCTTT
CASSPGQGAGEAFF
>-|TRBD1|TRBJ2-7|TRBV11-2
TGTGCCAGCAGCCCCCACCGGGACAGGGGGCATGAGCAGTACTTC
CASSPHRDRGHEQYF
>few|TRBD2|TRBJ2-1|TRBV10-2
TGCGCCAGCAGTGATAGCGGGGGCTCCTACAATGAGCAGTTCTTC
CASSDSGGSYNEQFF
>few|TRBD1|TRBJ2-6|TRBV5-1
TGCGCCAGCAGCTGGACAGGGGGCGGTGGGGCCAACGTCCTGACTTTC
CASSWTGGGGANVLTF
>-|TRBD1|TRBJ2-7|TRBV2
TGTGCCAGCAGCGAGACAGGGACCCTACCCTACGAGCAGTACTTC
CASSETGTLPYEQYF
>-|-|TRBJ1-1|TRBV19
TGTGCCAGTAGTATACCAGGGGCGAACACTGAAGCTTTCTTT
CASSIPGANTEAFF
>medium-sized|-|TRBJ2-7|TRBV6-6
TGTGCCAGCAGTACAAAGACCTACGAGCAGTACTTC
CASSTKTYEQYF
>once|TRBD1|TRBJ2-7|TRBV7-9
TGTGCCAGCAGCTCCGGGACAGATTCCTACGAGCAGTACTTC
CASSSGTDSYEQYF
>-|TRBD2|TRBJ2-5|TRBV5-1
TGCGCCAGCAGCTATAGCGGGGGAGAGACCCAGTACTTC
CASSYSGGETQYF
>-|TRBD1|TRBJ1-2|TRBV7-8
TGTGCCAGCAGCTCCGACAGGGCATATGGCTACACCTTC
CASSSDRAYGYTF
>-|-|TRBJ1-2|TRBV2
TGTGCCAGGACGCTGGGGGGGTACGTAGAAGGCTACACCTTC
CARTLGGYVEGYTF
>-|TRBD1|TRBJ1-1|TRBV5-1
TGCGCCAGCAGCTTGGACAGGGGGGACACTGAAGCTTTCTTT
CASSLDRGDTEAFF
>-|TRBD1|TRBJ2-7|TRBV30
TGTGCCTGGACCACAGGGGGCGCCTACGAGCAGTACTTC
CAWTTGGAYEQYF
>-|-|TRBJ2-7|TRBV23-1
TGCGCCAGCAGTGGCACAGACTACCCTTACGAGCAGTACTTC
CASSGTDYPYEQYF
>-|TRBD2|TRBJ2-1|TRBV7-2
TGTGCCAGCAGCTTACAGCGGGGATTTATCGGCAATGAGCAGTTCTTC
CASSLQRGFIGNEQFF
>-|TRBD1|TRBJ1-6|TRBV7-2
TGTGCCAGCAGCCTTAACAGGGGGTCGGGCTCACCCCTCCACTTT
CASSLNRGSGSPLHF
>-|TRBD2|TRBJ2-1|TRBV27
TGTGCCAGCAGTCGCTTAGCGGGAGGGCCATCCTACAATGAGCAGTTCTTC
CASSRLAGGPSYNEQFF
>-|TRBD1|TRBJ2-5|TRBV4-3
TGCGCCAGCAGCCAACCGGGACAGGGCCAAGAGACCCAGTACTTC
CASSQPGQGQETQYF
>-|TRBD1|TRBJ2-2|TRBV7-2
TGTGCCAGCAGCTTAGCCAGGGGGCACACCGGGGAGCTGTTTTTT
CASSLARGHTGELFF
>-|-|TRBJ1-4|TRBV6-6
TGTGCCAGCACTAAAACAGACCCCAATGAAAAACTGTTTTTT
CASTKTDPNEKLFF
>-|-|TRBJ2-1|TRBV20-1
TGCAGTGCTAGCATACAGGCGCAGTTCTTC
CSASIQAQFF
>-|TRBD1|TRBJ1-1|TRBV18
TGTGCCAGCTCGAAACAGGGGGCCGGGGTGAACACTGAAGCTTTCTTT
CASSKQGAGVNTEAFF
>-|-|TRBJ1-5|TRBV27
TGTGCCAGCAGTCTGAGAATTGATCAGCCCCAGCATTTT
CASSLRIDQPQHF
>few|TRBD1|TRBJ1-1|TRBV7-9
TGTGCCAGCAGCCTAGGCGCAGGGGGGTTTATGAACACTGAAGCTTTCTTT
CASSLGAGGFMNTEAFF
>-|-|TRBJ2-3|TRBV4-3
TGCGCCAGCAGCCTAAGGGTTAGCGCCTCCACAGATACGCAGTATTTT
CASSLRVSASTDTQYF
>-|-|TRBJ2-3|TRBV6-5
TGTGCCAGCAGTTTCGGAGGTGGTACGCAGTATTTT
CASSFGGGTQYF
>once|TRBD2|TRBJ2-1|TRBV11-3
TGTGCCAGCAGCTTAGACAGGGTAGCGGGTGATGAGCAGTTCTTC
CASSLDRVAGDEQFF
>-|TRBD2|TRBJ2-7|TRBV18
TGTGCCAGCTCACCGCAGAGGCTAGCGGGGACCTACGAGCAGTACTTC
CASSPQRLAGTYEQYF
>-|-|TRBJ2-5|TRBV5-8
TGTGCCAGCAGCAGTTACCGTACAGGGCAGCAAGAGACCCAGTACTTC
CASSSYRTGQQETQYF
>-|-|TRBJ2-7|TRBV7-2
TGTGCCAGCAGAGACGACAGGTGGGACTCCTACGAGCAGTACTTC
CASRDDRWDSYEQYF
>-|TRBD2|TRBJ2-7|TRBV5-4
TGTGCCAGCAGCTTGGGCCCTAGCGGGAACTACGAGCAGTACTTC
CASSLGPSGNYEQYF
>once|-|TRBJ2-5|TRBV25-1
TGTGCCAGCAGTGGTCCGGGATGCTTAAAGACCCAGTACTTC
CASSGPGCLKTQYF
>-|-|TRBJ2-3|TRBV27
TGTGCCAGCAGTAATACCCGGGGTGCAGATACGCAGTATTTT
CASSNTRGADTQYF
>-|-|TRBJ2-1|TRBV6-6
TGTGCCAGCAGTTATAGATCGGCAGGGGTGAATGAGCAGTTCTTC
CASSYRSAGVNEQFF
>-|-|TRBJ2-7|TRBV11-3
TGTGCCAGCAGCCCACCCGCCCGAGGAGGCTACGAGCAGTACTTC
CASSPPARGGYEQYF
>-|-|TRBJ2-3|TRBV5-4
TGTGCCAGCAGCCCCCCGCCCCTATTTACGCAGTATTTT
CASSPPPLFTQYF
>-|-|TRBJ2-3|TRBV21-1
TGTGCCAGCAGCCCCCGGACTAGCGTGGGAGGAGGGCAGTATTTT
CASSPRTSVGGGQYF
>-|TRBD1|TRBJ1-2|TRBV7-9
TGTGCCAGCAGCCCGGGACAGGGATATGGCTACACCTTC
CASSPGQGYGYTF
>once|-|TRBJ2-1|TRBV5-1
TGCGCCAGCAGGGCGGCGATCGGGAATGAGCAGTTCTTC
CASRAAIGNEQFF
>-|TRBD2|TRBJ2-7|TRBV4-2
TGTGCCAGCAGCCACCCCGGGACTAGCGGGACTACCTACGAGCAGTACTTC
CASSHPGTSGTTYEQYF
>-|-|TRBJ1-4|TRBV5-5
TGTGCCAGCAGTCACCCGATACCGGGAGCAACTAATGAAAAACTGTTTTTT
CASSHPIPGATNEKLFF
>once|-|TRBJ2-1|TRBV7-3
TGTGCCAGCAGCTTAAGGCCGCCAACTAACAATGAGCAGTTCTTC
CASSLRPPTNNEQFF
>-|-|TRBJ1-1|TRBV29-1
TGCAGCGTGCGGACAGATTTGGCTGAAGCTTTCTTT
CSVRTDLAEAFF
>once|-|TRBJ1-2|TRBV7-2
TGTGCCAGCAGCTTACGGACGGGGGGGGCGGGTGGCTATGGCTACACCTTC
CASSLRTGGAGGYGYTF
>few|-|TRBJ1-3|TRBV20-1
TGCAGTGTTCAGGATGTAGACACCATATATTTT
CSVQDVDTIYF